These 21 T cell receptor beta chains share one sample of origin, sequenced in a study of blood T cell repertoires in COVID-19. The repertoire was sequenced with immunoSEQ multiplex PCR; TCRdb's copy has only in-frame clones and lacks some. The data show roughly 99,000 clones, more than 70% seen once. The source material was peripheral blood. These receptors all stem from a man between 45 and 60 years old with active or convalescent COVID-19.

V is TRBV7-9 and J is TRBJ2-5, with 15 bases matching TRBD2. Trimming removed 5 bases from V and 4 bases from J; junction bases left unmatched: 2. CDR1 is SEHNR and CDR2 is FQNEAQ in the germline V gene (reference sequence). The CDR3 runs 15 residues. The CDR3 is CASSKGLAGGETQYF. The CDR3 DNA reads TGTGCCAGCAGCAAGGGACTAGCGGGAGGAGAGACCCAGTACTTC.

The chain joins TRBV28 to TRBJ2-1, with D hard to call. The CDR3 totals 11 residues. Trimming took off 5 bases at V and 5 bases at J, with 4 bases between the two ends. Germline values: CDR1 MDHEN, CDR2 SYDVKM. The CDR3 protein is CASSTHNEQFF. The CDR3 DNA reads TGTGCCAGCAGTACACACAATGAGCAGTTCTTC.

The chain recombines TRBV19 with TRBJ2-7, with D perhaps TRBD1 (6 bases). Trimming left V 6 bases short and J 2 bases short, with 11 bases between. Germline lookup yields CDR1 LNHDA and CDR2 SQIVND (reference sequence). This CDR3 has 13 residues. This CDR3 is CASSTGQTYEQYF. The CDR3 DNA is TGTGCCAGTAGCACGGGACAAACCTACGAGCAGTACTTC.

The V and J genes are TRBV9 and TRBJ2-3; 7 bases match TRBD1. This CDR3 region has 16 residues. Per germline, CDR1 SGDLS and CDR2 YYNGEE. The J segment lost 0 bases and the V segment lost 0 bases, leaving 4 bases of the junction unmatched. DNA for the CDR3: TGTGCCAGCAGCGTAGGTCAGGGGGTAAGCACAGATACGCAGTATTTT. Translating it yields CASSVGQGVSTDTQYF. Complete variable domain (other parts from reference TRBV9 and TRBJ2-3): DSGVTQTPKHLITATGQRVTLRCSPRSGDLSVYWYQQSLDQGLQFLIQYYNGEERAKGNILERFSAQQFPDLHSELNLSSLELGDSALYFCASSVGQGVSTDTQYFGPGTRLTVL.

The rearrangement joins TRBV28 to TRBJ2-3, with 8 bases identical to TRBD1. Germline V gives CDR1 MDHEN, CDR2 SYDVKM. The CDR3 length is 16 residues. Trimming removed 7 bases from V and 4 bases from J; junction bases left unmatched: 13. DNA of the CDR3: TGTGCCAGCACCAATCAGGGGGCGCTTTCCCCAGATACGCAGTATTTT. This translates into CASTNQGALSPDTQYF.

The chain recombines TRBV7-2 with TRBJ2-2, with D possibly matching TRBD2 (5 bases). Trimming took off 2 bases at V and 0 bases at J, with 7 bases between the two ends. CDR3 size: 15 residues. Germline loops: CDR1 SGHTA, CDR2 FQGNSA. The chain's CDR3 is CASSLIGTNTGELFF. The CDR3 bases are TGTGCCAGCAGCTTAATCGGGACGAACACCGGGGAGCTGTTTTTT.

This clone showed up just a few times. V is TRBV6-2 or TRBV6-3 and J is TRBJ2-5; 8 positions match TRBD2. Germline-derived CDR1 and CDR2 are MNHEY and SVGEGT. This CDR3 is 14 amino acids long. Trimming at V came to 0 bases and at J to 7 bases, leaving 4 bases not matched to a gene. The CDR3 coding sequence is TGTGCCAGCAGTTACTCAAGCGGGAGTCGGACCCAGTACTTC. Residues: CASSYSSGSRTQYF.

The chain carries TRBV28 and TRBJ1-1; maybe TRBD1 (6 bases). This CDR3 contains 15 residues. Germline CDR1 MDHEN, CDR2 SYDVKM. V lost 6 bases and J lost 1, with 15 bases in between. The CDR3 nucleotides are TGTGCCAGCAGCCTCCTGACAGGTTCGAACACTGAAGCTTTCTTT. It is translated as CASSLLTGSNTEAFF.

In nucleotides, the CDR3 is TGTGCCAGCATCGGGGACAGGGGAAAGCAGTACTTC. The encoded protein is CASIGDRGKQYF. The rearrangement uses TRBV12-3 or TRBV12-4 and TRBJ2-7; TRBD1 matches 10 bases. This CDR3 contains 12 residues. V trimming: 7 bases; J trimming: 8 bases; junction bases outside the gene matches: 5.

The chain recombines TRBV10-3 with TRBJ2-5; D perhaps matches TRBD2 (5 bases). The germline V gene has CDR1 ENHRY and CDR2 SYGVKD. The CDR3 runs 12 residues. V was cut by 8 bases and J by 2 bases, with 9 bases left in between. CDR3 DNA sequence: TGTGCCATCGGAGGCCCGCAAGAGACCCAGTACTTC. Amino acids: CAIGGPQETQYF.

This clone has just one count. The chain links TRBV6-6 to TRBJ2-6; D not resolved. V was shortened by 4 bases and J by 2 bases, with 12 bases between the two germline ends. In germline, CDR1 is MNHNY, CDR2 SVGAGI (reference sequence). CDR3 length equals 16 residues. CDR3 bases: TGTGCCAGCAGTTCCTCCCGAGCCGCTGGGGCCAACGTCCTGACTTTC. Amino acids: CASSSSRAAGANVLTF.

This clone occurred once. The chain uses TRBV18 and TRBJ2-1; D possibly corresponds to TRBD1 (6 bases). Germline CDR1 and CDR2: KGHSH and LQKENI. This CDR3 is 13 amino acids long. V was pared by 3 bases and J by 8 bases, with 11 bases between. The CDR3 region is CASSPLNRDEQFF. CDR3 nucleotide sequence: TGTGCCAGCTCACCCCTCAACAGGGATGAGCAGTTCTTC.

V gene TRBV20-1 combines with J gene TRBJ2-5; TRBD1 agrees at 10 bases. The CDR3 sequence is 15 residues long. V gave up 3 bases and J gave up 3 bases; unmatched junction bases: 7. In germline, CDR1 is DFQATT, CDR2 SNEGSKA (reference sequence). In DNA form, the CDR3 reads TGCAGTGCTAGTATTACGGGACAGGGGAAAGAGACCCAGTACTTC. Amino acids: CSASITGQGKETQYF.

The chain combines TRBV6-1 with TRBJ2-3; D may be TRBD2 (5 bases). V shed 1 base and J shed 2 bases, with 13 bases lying between them. The CDR3 covers 16 residues. Germline V gene data show CDR1 as MNHNS and CDR2 as SASEGT. In DNA form, the CDR3 reads TGTGCCAGCAGTGAAGAAGGGTGGGGAGACACAGATACGCAGTATTTT. It is translated as CASSEEGWGDTDTQYF.

The V call is TRBV5-4, the J call TRBJ2-1; D may be TRBD1 (6 bases). V lost 5 bases and J lost 1, with 16 bases in between. This CDR3 is 16 amino acids long. Per germline, CDR1 SGHNT and CDR2 YYREEE (reference sequence). The CDR3 here is CASRKDRSPSYNEQFF. CDR3 sequence (DNA): TGTGCCAGCAGAAAAGACAGGTCACCATCCTACAATGAGCAGTTCTTC.

The chain recombines TRBV29-1 with TRBJ2-7; 13 bases are shared with TRBD2. CDR1 SQVTM and CDR2 ANQGSEA come from the germline V gene. V was pared by 5 bases and J by 3 bases, with 4 bases of the junction left unmatched. The CDR3 spans 14 residues. This CDR3 is CSVLWTSGSYEQYF. The CDR3 bases are TGCAGCGTTCTTTGGACTAGCGGGAGCTACGAGCAGTACTTC.

The gene calls are TRBV2 and TRBJ2-3; 7 positions match TRBD2. Germline V gives CDR1 SNHLY, CDR2 FYNNEI. CDR3 size: 15 residues. V lost 4 bases, J lost 0 bases, and 4 bases stayed unmatched. CDR3 DNA sequence: TGTGCCAGCAGTGGAGAGCGGGAAAGCACAGATACGCAGTATTTT. This codes for CASSGERESTDTQYF.

In this sample, this clone turned up once. CDR3 DNA: TGTGCCAGCAGTTTACTTAATGAAAAACTGTTTTTT. Protein sequence: CASSLLNEKLFF. The rearrangement links TRBV28 to TRBJ1-4; D is ambiguous. The ends were cut back, 2 bases at V and 4 bases at J, with 2 bases in the middle. Germline CDR1 and CDR2: MDHEN and SYDVKM. This CDR3 has 12 amino acids.

This sequence joins TRBV4-3 and TRBJ2-7; 9 bases match TRBD2. CDR1 and CDR2 (germline): LGHNA, YSLEER. The CDR3 is 17 amino acids. V shed 0 bases and J 6 bases; nucleotides not matched to a gene: 12. The CDR3 DNA sequence: TGCGCCAGCAGCCAAGAGGGATCAGGACTAGCGAGAGGCGAGCAGTACTTC. This encodes CASSQEGSGLARGEQYF.

J is TRBJ2-5 and V is TRBV19; D not resolved. CDR1 LNHDA and CDR2 SQIVND come from the germline V gene (reference sequence). The length of the CDR3 is 14 residues. V was pared by 0 bases and J by 7 bases, with 12 bases between. The CDR3 sequence is CASSIDMAPRTQYF. CDR3 DNA sequence: TGTGCCAGTAGTATAGATATGGCCCCCAGGACCCAGTACTTC.

The chain couples TRBV10-3 to TRBJ2-7, with 8 bases lining up with TRBD1. CDR3 length: 15 amino acids. Germline V gene sequence: CDR1 ENHRY, CDR2 SYGVKD. The V gene end was trimmed by 3 bases and the J gene end by 6 bases; junction bases not matched to a gene: 10. The DNA for the CDR3 is TGTGCCATCAGTGAACGACAGGGGTGGGGTAGCGAGCAGTACTTC. The encoded protein is CAISERQGWGSEQYF.